This TCR beta chain comes out of a study of blood T cell repertoires in COVID-19. The sample holds one count of this clone. Sequencing used immunoSEQ multiplex PCR; TCRdb keeps in-frame clones, though not all of them. The sample has 350,000 to 450,000 clones, about 89% seen once; the top ten hold roughly 1.2%. This CDR3 spans 15 amino acids. Between the trimmed V and J ends, which lost 2 bases and 1 base, there was a span of 8 bases. Germline V gene lookup returns CDR1 SGHAT and CDR2 FQNNGV. The V and J genes are TRBV11-2 and TRBJ2-2, with D perhaps matching TRBD2 (5 bases). Source material: peripheral blood. The TCR was taken from a man aged 40-49 years with acute or convalescent COVID-19. CDR3 amino acids: CASSLRRGNTGELFF. The CDR3 nucleotides are TGTGCCAGCAGCTTAAGACGGGGGAACACCGGGGAGCTGTTTTTT.